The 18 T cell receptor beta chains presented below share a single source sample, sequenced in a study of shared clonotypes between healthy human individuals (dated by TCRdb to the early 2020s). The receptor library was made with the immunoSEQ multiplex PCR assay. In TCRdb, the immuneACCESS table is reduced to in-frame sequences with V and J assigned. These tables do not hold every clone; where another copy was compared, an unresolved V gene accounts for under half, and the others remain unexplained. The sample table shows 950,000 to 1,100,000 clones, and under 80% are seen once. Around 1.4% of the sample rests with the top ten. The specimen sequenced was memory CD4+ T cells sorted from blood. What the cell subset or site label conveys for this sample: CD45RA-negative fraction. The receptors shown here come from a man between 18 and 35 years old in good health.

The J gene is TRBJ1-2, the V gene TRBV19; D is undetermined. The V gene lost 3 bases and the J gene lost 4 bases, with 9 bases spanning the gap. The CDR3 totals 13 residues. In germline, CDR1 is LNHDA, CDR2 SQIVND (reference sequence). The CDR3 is CASSIRTAYGYTF. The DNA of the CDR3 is TGTGCCAGTAGTATCAGGACCGCCTATGGCTACACCTTC.

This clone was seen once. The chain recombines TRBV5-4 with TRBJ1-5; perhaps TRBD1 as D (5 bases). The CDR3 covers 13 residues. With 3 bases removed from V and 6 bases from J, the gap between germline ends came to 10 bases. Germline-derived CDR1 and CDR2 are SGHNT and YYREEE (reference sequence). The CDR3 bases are TGTGCCAGCAGCTCGGGACCGGGTCAGCCCCAGCATTTT. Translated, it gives CASSSGPGQPQHF. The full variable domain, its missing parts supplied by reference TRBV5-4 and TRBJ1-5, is ETGVTQSPTHLIKTRGQQVTLRCSSQSGHNTVSWYQQALGQGPQFIFQYYREEENGRGNFPPRFSGLQFPNYSSELNVNALELDDSALYLCASSSGPGQPQHFGDGTRLSIL.

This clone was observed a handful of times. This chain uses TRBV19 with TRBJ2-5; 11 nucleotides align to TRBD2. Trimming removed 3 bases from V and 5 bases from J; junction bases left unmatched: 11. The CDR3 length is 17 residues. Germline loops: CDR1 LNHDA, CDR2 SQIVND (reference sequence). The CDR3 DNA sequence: TGTGCCAGTAGTATCGAGGTAGCGGGGGGGCGAGTGGAGACCCAGTACTTC. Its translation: CASSIEVAGGRVETQYF.

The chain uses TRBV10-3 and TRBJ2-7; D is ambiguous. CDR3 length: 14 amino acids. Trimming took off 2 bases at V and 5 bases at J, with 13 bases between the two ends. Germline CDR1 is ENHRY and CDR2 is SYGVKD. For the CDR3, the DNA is TGTGCCATCAGTGAGAGAAGAGCAGTCCACGAGCAGTACTTC. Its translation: CAISERRAVHEQYF.

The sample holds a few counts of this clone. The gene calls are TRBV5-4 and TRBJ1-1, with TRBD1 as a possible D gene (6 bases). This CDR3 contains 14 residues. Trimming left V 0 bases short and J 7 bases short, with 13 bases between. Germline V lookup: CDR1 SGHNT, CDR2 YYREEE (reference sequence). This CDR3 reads CASSLGAGALEAFF. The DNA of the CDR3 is TGTGCCAGCAGCTTGGGGGCGGGGGCGCTTGAAGCTTTCTTT.

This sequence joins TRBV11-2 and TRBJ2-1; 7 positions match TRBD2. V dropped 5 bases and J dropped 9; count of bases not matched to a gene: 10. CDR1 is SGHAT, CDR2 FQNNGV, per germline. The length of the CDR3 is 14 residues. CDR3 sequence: CASSMGPAGREQFF. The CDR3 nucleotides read TGTGCCAGCAGCATGGGACCAGCGGGACGTGAGCAGTTCTTC.

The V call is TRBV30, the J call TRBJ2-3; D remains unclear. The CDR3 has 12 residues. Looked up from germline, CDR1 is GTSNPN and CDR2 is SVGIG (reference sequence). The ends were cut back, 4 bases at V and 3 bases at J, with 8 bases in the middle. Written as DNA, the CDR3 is TGTGCCTGGAAGACGCTTACAGATACGCAGTATTTT. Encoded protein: CAWKTLTDTQYF.

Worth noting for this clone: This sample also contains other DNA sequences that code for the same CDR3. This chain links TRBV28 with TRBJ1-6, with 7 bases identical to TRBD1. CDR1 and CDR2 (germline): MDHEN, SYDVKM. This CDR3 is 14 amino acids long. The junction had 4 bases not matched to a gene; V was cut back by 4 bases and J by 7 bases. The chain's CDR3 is CASSSGGLNSPLHF. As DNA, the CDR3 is TGTGCCAGCAGTTCAGGGGGGTTAAATTCACCCCTCCACTTT.

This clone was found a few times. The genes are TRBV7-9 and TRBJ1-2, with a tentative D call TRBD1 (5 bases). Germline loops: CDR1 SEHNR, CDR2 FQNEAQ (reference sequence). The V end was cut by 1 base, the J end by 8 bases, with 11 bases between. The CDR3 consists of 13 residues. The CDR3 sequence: CASSLDGGDGYTF. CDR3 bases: TGTGCCAGCAGCTTAGATGGGGGTGACGGCTACACCTTC.

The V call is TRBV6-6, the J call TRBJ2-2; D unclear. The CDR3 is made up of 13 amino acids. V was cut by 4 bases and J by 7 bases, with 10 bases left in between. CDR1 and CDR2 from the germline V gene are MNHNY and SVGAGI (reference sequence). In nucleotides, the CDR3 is TGTGCCAGCAGTTCTGACGGCTACGGGGAGCTGTTTTTT. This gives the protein CASSSDGYGELFF.

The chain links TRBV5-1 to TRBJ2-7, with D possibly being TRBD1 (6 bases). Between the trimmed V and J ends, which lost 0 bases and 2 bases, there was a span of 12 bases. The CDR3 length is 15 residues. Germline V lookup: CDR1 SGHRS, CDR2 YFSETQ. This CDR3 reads CASSLAGTIAYEQYF. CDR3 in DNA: TGCGCCAGCAGCTTGGCCGGGACAATTGCCTACGAGCAGTACTTC.

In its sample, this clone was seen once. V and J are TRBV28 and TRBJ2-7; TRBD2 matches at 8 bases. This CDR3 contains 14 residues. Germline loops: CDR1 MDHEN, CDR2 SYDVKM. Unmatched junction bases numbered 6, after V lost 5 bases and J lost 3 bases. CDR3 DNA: TGTGCCAGCAGTCCCACGGGAGGGTTCTACGAGCAGTACTTC. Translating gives CASSPTGGFYEQYF. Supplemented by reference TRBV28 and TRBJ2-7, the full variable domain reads DVKVTQSSRYLVKRTGEKVFLECVQDMDHENMFWYRQDPGLGLRLIYFSYDVKMKEKGDIPEGYSVSREKKERFSLILESASTNQTSMYLCASSPTGGFYEQYFGPGTRLTVT.

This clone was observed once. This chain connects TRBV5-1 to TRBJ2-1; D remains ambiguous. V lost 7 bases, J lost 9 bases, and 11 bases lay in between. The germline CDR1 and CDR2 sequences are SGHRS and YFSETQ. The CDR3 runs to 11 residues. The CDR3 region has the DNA TGCGCCAGCTCGGAGAAGGGTGAGCAGTTCTTC. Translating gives CASSEKGEQFF.

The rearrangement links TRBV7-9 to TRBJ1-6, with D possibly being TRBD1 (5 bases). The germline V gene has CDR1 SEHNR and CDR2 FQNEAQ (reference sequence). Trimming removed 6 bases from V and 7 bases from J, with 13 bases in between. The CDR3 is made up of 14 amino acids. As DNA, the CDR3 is TGTGCCAGCAGATACGACAGCGGAAATTCACCCCTCCACTTT. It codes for CASRYDSGNSPLHF.

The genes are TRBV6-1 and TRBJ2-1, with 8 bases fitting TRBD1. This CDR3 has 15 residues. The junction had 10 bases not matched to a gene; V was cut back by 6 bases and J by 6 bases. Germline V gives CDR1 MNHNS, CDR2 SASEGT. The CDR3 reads CASRRVGQGSNEQFF. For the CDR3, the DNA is TGTGCCAGCAGACGCGTCGGACAGGGTAGCAATGAGCAGTTCTTC.

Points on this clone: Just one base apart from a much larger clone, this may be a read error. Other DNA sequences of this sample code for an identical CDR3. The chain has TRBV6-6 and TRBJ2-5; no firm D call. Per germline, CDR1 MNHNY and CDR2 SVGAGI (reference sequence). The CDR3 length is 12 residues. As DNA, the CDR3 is TGTGCCAGTAGTTACTTCCAAGAGACCCAGTACTTC. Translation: CASSYFQETQYF.

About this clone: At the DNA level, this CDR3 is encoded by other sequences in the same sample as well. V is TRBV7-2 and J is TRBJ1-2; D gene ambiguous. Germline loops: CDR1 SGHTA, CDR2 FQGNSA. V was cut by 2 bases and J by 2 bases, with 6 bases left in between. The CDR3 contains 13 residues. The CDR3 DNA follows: TGTGCCAGCAGCTTAAGACAAAACTATGGCTACACCTTC. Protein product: CASSLRQNYGYTF.

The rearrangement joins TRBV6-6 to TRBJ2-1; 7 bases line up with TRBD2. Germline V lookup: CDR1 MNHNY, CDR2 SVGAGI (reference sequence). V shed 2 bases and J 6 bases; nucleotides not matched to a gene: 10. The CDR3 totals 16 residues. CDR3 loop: CASSYPLQAGRNEQFF. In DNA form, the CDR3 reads TGTGCCAGCAGTTACCCTCTTCAAGCGGGGCGCAATGAGCAGTTCTTC.